The source of this T cell receptor beta chain is a study of cytomegalovirus exposure and HLA in healthy donors. Regarding this clone: Its antigen is not identified. At one end the junction does not follow the germline gene, possibly because of a read error.

Study-wide results and caveats: The study assumed roughly uniform donor sequencing depth for presence/absence analyses. Most TCR beta V segments were productive about 87% or about 30% of the time in an earlier analysis.

Primers: 60 Vbeta forward and 13 Jbeta reverse. The protocol was immunoSEQ multiplex PCR, while the TCRdb copy is restricted to in-frame clones and leaves out a portion. There are about 210,000 clones in the sample; around 76% occur only once, and approximately 6% lies in the top ten. The sample taken for sequencing was PBMCs. The sequence was obtained from a man between 35 and 55 years old in good health and CMV-seropositive.

DNA for the CDR3: TGTTCCAGCAGCTTAGAACAGCGGTACAATGAGCAGTTCTTC. It yields the protein CSSSLEQRYNEQFF. The V call is TRBV7-9, the J call TRBJ2-1; a possible D gene is TRBD2 (5 bases). The germline CDR1 and CDR2 sequences are SEHNR and FQNEAQ (reference sequence). The CDR3 runs 14 residues.